What follows is one TCR beta chain and its context. What it binds is unknown. These data originate in a study of cytomegalovirus exposure and HLA in healthy donors. Regarding the study as a whole: Immune exposure was documented only through CMV serostatus. In a later analysis, parvovirus B19, influenza, CMV and Epstein-Barr virus appeared linked to several top co-occurrence clusters. While the bulk of TCR sequences proved rare, some public TCRs turned up in many donors.

Use of 60 Vbeta and 13 Jbeta primers characterized the PCR. The table came from immunoSEQ multiplex PCR; TCRdb's copy has only in-frame clones and leaves some out. The clone table shows roughly 70,000 clones, with the ten largest holding 6.5% to 8.5%. The CDR3 runs to 17 residues. Trimming cost V 4 bases and J 4 bases; bases outside gene matches: 10. Germline V gives CDR1 MNHEY, CDR2 SMNVEV (reference sequence). The chain couples TRBV27 to TRBJ1-2; 12 bases are a match to TRBD1. The TCR comes from a female donor in good health and CMV-seropositive. The sequenced sample consisted of PBMCs. CDR3 residues: CASSSGTGGITLYGYTF. The CDR3 bases are TGTGCCAGCAGTTCGGGGACAGGGGGCATCACTCTCTATGGCTACACCTTC.